This is a list of T cell receptor beta chains from one sample in a study of cytomegalovirus exposure and HLA in healthy donors. Measured with immunoSEQ multiplex PCR; TCRdb has only the in-frame clones, and not every one. The top ten hold approximately 10% of the sample, which has more than 120,000 clones, about 88% seen once. Sequencing input: PBMCs. The receptors were gathered from a man aged 18 to 35 in good health and CMV-seropositive. Both conserved end residues are part of each CDR3. The D gene is left open where the match is weak. Not every row has a clone size; where given, it reads once, few, many or a size class.

>.|TRBV6-5|.|TRBJ2-7
CASSYRGSGEQYF
TGTGCCAGCAGTTATAGGGGGTCGGGAGAGCAGTACTTC
>few|TRBV10-1|TRBD1|TRBJ2-2
CASSLKGGETGELFF
TGCGCCAGCAGTCTAAAAGGGGGCGAGACCGGGGAGCTGTTTTTT
>.|TRBV5-4|.|TRBJ2-7
CASSPASESYEQYF
TGTGCCAGCAGCCCCGCTAGCGAGTCCTACGAGCAGTACTTC
>.|TRBV11-2|TRBD1|TRBJ1-2
CASRKTGGDGYTF
TGTGCCAGCAGAAAGACAGGGGGCGATGGCTACACCTTC
>few|TRBV27|TRBD1|TRBJ2-7
CASRQGPYEQYF
TGTGCCAGTCGACAGGGGCCCTACGAGCAGTACTTC
>once|TRBV19|TRBD1|TRBJ2-6
CASRRKDRDSGANVLTF
TGTGCCAGTCGACGGAAGGACAGGGACTCCGGGGCCAACGTCCTGACTTTC
>.|TRBV5-1|TRBD2|TRBJ2-7
CASSLLASGSYEQYF
TGCGCCAGCAGCTTGTTGGCTAGCGGGAGCTACGAGCAGTACTTC
>.|TRBV2|TRBD1|TRBJ1-5
CASSEEIDRGNQPQHF
TGTGCCAGCAGTGAAGAAATAGACAGGGGCAATCAGCCCCAGCATTTT
>.|TRBV9|.|TRBJ2-7
CASSPRGGGEQYF
TGTGCCAGCAGCCCTAGGGGAGGGGGCGAGCAGTACTTC
>.|TRBV11-2|.|TRBJ2-3
CASPSGDSTDTQYF
TGTGCCAGCCCCTCCGGGGATAGCACAGATACGCAGTATTTT
>.|TRBV7-6|TRBD1|TRBJ1-5
CASSLEAGQGNQPQHF
TGTGCCAGCAGCTTAGAGGCGGGACAGGGCAATCAGCCCCAGCATTTT
>once|TRBV10-2|TRBD1|TRBJ2-7
CASMDRGSSYEQYF
TGCGCCAGCATGGACAGGGGGTCCTCCTACGAGCAGTACTTC
>.|TRBV6-1|TRBD1|TRBJ2-7
CASSEATGQIYEQYF
TGTGCCAGCAGTGAAGCAACGGGACAGATCTACGAGCAGTACTTC
>.|TRBV7-9|TRBD1|TRBJ1-2
CASSAGTGGNGGYTF
TGTGCCAGCAGCGCAGGGACAGGGGGTAACGGTGGCTACACCTTC
>.|TRBV7-2|.|TRBJ1-5
CASSLWGVAVQPQHF
TGTGCCAGCAGCTTATGGGGGGTAGCGGTTCAGCCCCAGCATTTT
>.|TRBV25-1|.|TRBJ1-5
CASSETGSHQPQHF
TGTGCCAGCAGTGAAACAGGGTCGCATCAGCCCCAGCATTTT
>.|TRBV12-5|.|TRBJ2-5
CASGRDFPETQYF
TGTGCTAGTGGTCGGGACTTTCCAGAGACCCAGTACTTC
>.|TRBV7-9|.|TRBJ1-1
CASSLVRTEAFF
TGTGCCAGCAGCTTAGTGCGGACTGAAGCTTTCTTT
>.|TRBV5-5|.|TRBJ1-1
CASSLGLGTEAFF
TGTGCCAGCAGCTTGGGACTGGGCACTGAAGCTTTCTTT
>.|TRBV19|TRBD2|TRBJ2-7
CASSSSGGEQYF
TGTGCCAGTAGCTCTAGCGGGGGGGAGCAGTACTTC
>.|TRBV18|.|TRBJ2-1
CASSPETKRTVYNEQFF
TGTGCCAGCTCACCCGAGACTAAGCGGACTGTCTACAATGAGCAGTTCTTC
>.|TRBV7-8|.|TRBJ2-3
CASSLGAFTDTQYF
TGTGCCAGCAGCTTAGGGGCCTTCACAGATACGCAGTATTTT
>few|TRBV7-9|.|TRBJ1-6
CASSLEGGTSPLHF
TGTGCCAGCAGCTTAGAGGGGGGGACTTCACCCCTCCACTTT
>.|TRBV6-1|TRBD1|TRBJ1-1
CASSLTGGTEAFF
TGTGCCAGCAGCCTGACAGGGGGCACTGAAGCTTTCTTT
>.|TRBV5-1|TRBD1|TRBJ2-7
CASSTPSTGTGKNEQYF
TGCGCCAGCAGCACGCCTAGTACCGGGACAGGGAAGAACGAGCAGTACTTC
>.|TRBV5-1|.|TRBJ1-4
CASSLYEDEKLFF
TGCGCCAGCAGCTTGTACGAGGATGAAAAACTGTTTTTT
>few|TRBV6-4|.|TRBJ2-2
CASSEIARTGELFF
TGTGCCAGCAGTGAGATAGCGAGGACCGGGGAGCTGTTTTTT
>.|TRBV5-4|.|TRBJ1-2
CASSLTGYGYTF
TGTGCCAGCAGCTTGACAGGGTATGGCTACACCTTC
>.|TRBV6-4|.|TRBJ2-7
CASSDNGALRSYEQYF
TGTGCCAGCAGTGACAATGGGGCACTTCGCTCCTACGAGCAGTACTTC
>once|TRBV5-1|.|TRBJ2-3
CASSFSGTDTQYF
TGCGCCAGCAGCTTTTCGGGGACAGATACGCAGTATTTT
>.|TRBV7-2|TRBD2|TRBJ2-2
CASSLASGLNTGELFF
TGTGCCAGCAGCTTAGCTAGCGGGTTAAACACCGGGGAGCTGTTTTTT
>.|TRBV2|.|TRBJ2-1
CASSERNEQFF
TGTGCCAGCAGTGAACGGAATGAGCAGTTCTTC
>.|TRBV5-6|TRBD1|TRBJ1-2
CASSQRQGNYGYTF
TGTGCCAGCAGCCAGAGACAGGGCAACTATGGCTACACCTTC
>.|TRBV11-3|.|TRBJ2-7
CASSLGGALAVWTYEQYF
TGTGCCAGCAGCTTAGGGGGGGCGCTAGCGGTCTGGACCTACGAGCAGTACTTC
>.|TRBV5-1|.|TRBJ2-3
CASSLAAGGTDTQYF
TGCGCCAGCAGCTTGGCTGCCGGGGGCACAGATACGCAGTATTTT
>.|TRBV7-9|TRBD2|TRBJ2-3
CASSLLAGVGDTQYF
TGTGCCAGCAGCCTATTAGCGGGAGTCGGAGATACGCAGTATTTT
>.|TRBV15|.|TRBJ1-2
CATSRGTDSYGYTF
TGTGCCACCAGCAGAGGGACAGATAGCTATGGCTACACCTTC
>.|TRBV6-5|.|TRBJ1-4
CASTLPGGGGEKLFF
TGTGCCAGCACACTCCCGGGGGGAGGAGGTGAAAAACTGTTTTTT
>.|TRBV6-5|.|TRBJ2-1
CASSYSGQRANEQFF
TGTGCCAGCAGTTACTCCGGGCAGCGGGCCAATGAGCAGTTCTTC
>few|TRBV14|.|TRBJ1-2
CASSLGVQALLGGYTF
TGTGCCAGCAGCCTTGGAGTACAGGCCCTCTTAGGCGGCTACACCTTC
>.|TRBV5-1|.|TRBJ2-6
CASSPAGSGANVLTF
TGCGCCAGCAGCCCCGCCGGCTCTGGGGCCAACGTCCTGACTTTC
>.|TRBV5-4|TRBD1|TRBJ1-4
CASSLAAGQGGEKLFF
TGTGCCAGCAGCTTGGCGGCTGGGCAGGGGGGCGAAAAACTGTTTTTT
>once|TRBV9|.|TRBJ2-7
CASSLGWDLAYEQYF
TGTGCCAGCAGCTTAGGCTGGGACTTGGCGTACGAGCAGTACTTC
>.|TRBV4-1|TRBD2|TRBJ2-5
CASSQPKGHLGLAGGTQETQYF
TGCGCCAGCAGCCAACCCAAAGGACACTTGGGACTAGCGGGAGGTACCCAAGAGACCCAGTACTTC
>.|TRBV6-5|.|TRBJ1-4
CASSLSRGYEKLFF
TGTGCCAGCAGCCTTTCTCGGGGGTATGAAAAACTGTTTTTT
>few|TRBV9|TRBD2|TRBJ2-7
CASSVAASGSNEQYF
TGTGCCAGCAGCGTAGCGGCTAGCGGCTCCAACGAGCAGTACTTC
>once|TRBV30|.|TRBJ2-2
CAWRGKGANTGELFF
TGTGCCTGGAGGGGAAAAGGGGCGAACACCGGGGAGCTGTTTTTT
>few|TRBV6-6|TRBD1|TRBJ1-2
CASSYPTGTEDGYTF
TGTGCCAGCAGTTACCCAACCGGGACAGAAGATGGCTACACCTTC
>.|TRBV7-9|TRBD2|TRBJ2-3
CASSLGRGGTDTQYF
TGTGCCAGCAGCTTAGGGCGCGGGGGGACAGATACGCAGTATTTT
>.|TRBV7-2|TRBD2|TRBJ2-2
CASSKSPSGDNTGELFF
TGTGCCAGCAGCAAGAGCCCTAGCGGGGACAACACCGGGGAGCTGTTTTTT
>.|TRBV9|.|TRBJ2-1
CASSAIAGSYNEQFF
TGTGCCAGCAGCGCCATAGCCGGCTCCTACAATGAGCAGTTCTTC
>.|TRBV2|TRBD2|TRBJ2-3
CASSEARTSGRTDTQYF
TGTGCCAGCAGTGAAGCGCGGACTAGCGGCCGCACAGATACGCAGTATTTT
>once|TRBV10-3|TRBD1|TRBJ1-1
CAISEDRGNTEAFF
TGTGCCATCAGTGAAGACAGGGGAAACACTGAAGCTTTCTTT
>.|TRBV6-5|TRBD2|TRBJ2-2
CASKILGGAGELFF
TGTGCCAGCAAAATTTTGGGGGGGGCCGGGGAGCTGTTTTTT
>.|TRBV7-2|.|TRBJ2-5
CASSLGGVQETQYF
TGTGCCAGCAGTCTGGGCGGGGTTCAAGAGACCCAGTACTTC
>.|TRBV25-1|.|TRBJ1-5
CASSESREEEPQHF
TGTGCCAGCAGTGAAAGTAGAGAGGAGGAGCCCCAGCATTTT
>.|TRBV2|.|TRBJ1-2
CASSEVRGAGYGYTF
TGTGCCAGCAGTGAAGTGCGGGGGGCGGGCTATGGCTACACCTTC
>.|TRBV11-2|TRBD2|TRBJ2-1
CASSTSGSPTSVGQFF
TGTGCCAGCAGTACCAGCGGGAGCCCCACCTCAGTCGGGCAGTTCTTC
>.|TRBV18|TRBD1|TRBJ2-7
CASSPGTGGAYEQYF
TGTGCCAGCTCACCTGGGACAGGGGGCGCGTACGAGCAGTACTTC
>.|TRBV30|TRBD2|TRBJ2-3
CAWRPLAGGLMTDTQYF
TGTGCCTGGAGGCCGCTAGCGGGGGGCCTGATGACAGATACGCAGTATTTT